A single sample gave rise to the 3 T cell receptor beta chains below, sequenced in a study of shared clonotypes between healthy human individuals. Sequenced by immunoSEQ multiplex PCR; TCRdb stores in-frame clones only, minus some. Of 450,000 to 650,000 clones in the sample, around 78% are singletons; the top ten hold around 12%. Sequencing was carried out using PBMCs. Receptors originate from a woman in her thirties or forties in good health. Some clones in this sample may be carry-over from other donors' samples.

This clone was observed a few times. The chain has TRBV5-3 and TRBJ1-5; D call uncertain. TRBV5-3 is reported as an ORF; its role is uncertain. Deletions cut 5 bases from V and 0 bases from J, with 12 bases between. The CDR3 runs 15 residues. The DNA for the CDR3 is TGTGCCAGAAGTCGGCGAAATACTAGCAATCAGCCCCAGCATTTT. Its protein product is CARSRRNTSNQPQHF.

This chain uses TRBV7-3 with TRBJ2-1; 13 bases are shared with TRBD2. CDR3 length equals 16 residues. J gave up 6 bases and V 3 bases, and 5 bases lay outside the gene matches. Germline V gene lookup returns CDR1 SGHTA and CDR2 FQGTGA. CDR3 sequence reads: CASSFGLAGVGNEQFF. The CDR3 DNA follows: TGTGCCAGCAGCTTCGGACTAGCGGGAGTGGGCAATGAGCAGTTCTTC.

Remarks on this clone: A read error is the likely source, as a far larger clone sits one nucleotide away. This same CDR3 is encoded by further DNA sequences in the sample. The rearrangement joins TRBV30 to TRBJ2-5; D ambiguous. The V gene lost 3 bases and the J gene lost 2 bases, with 13 bases spanning the gap. The CDR3 totals 14 residues. Germline V gene sequence: CDR1 GTSNPN, CDR2 SVGIG (reference sequence). The DNA of the CDR3 is TGTGCCTGGAGCCGTCAGGTTCGACAAGAGACCCAGTACTTC. Translating it yields CAWSRQVRQETQYF. The whole variable domain, filled in from reference TRBV30 and TRBJ2-5, reads SQTIHQWPATLVQPVGSPLSLECTVEGTSNPNLYWYRQAAGRGLQLLFYSVGIGQISSEVPQNLSASRPQDRQFILSSKKLLLSDSGFYLCAWSRQVRQETQYFGPGTRLLVL.